Listed here is a single T cell receptor beta chain. In germline, CDR1 is LNHDA, CDR2 SQIVND (reference sequence). The CDR3 length is 13 residues. The V end was cut by 8 bases, the J end by 3 bases, with 13 bases between. TCRdb analysed the 5' RACE reads with MiXCR anew, one entry per CDR3 protein. There are nearly 550,000 distinct CDR3 sequences in the sample; under 25% occur only once, and 13% to 15% lies in the top ten. The data belong to a study of T cells after yellow fever vaccination. J is TRBJ1-1 and V is TRBV19, with TRBD1 as a possible D gene (5 bases). This TCR was recovered from a man aged 30-40 years who received the YFV17D yellow fever vaccine. The source was PBMCs, collected 15 days after the yellow fever booster vaccination. In DNA form, the CDR3 reads TGTGCCAGTCGGGGCAGGCAATACACTGAAGCTTTCTTT. It is translated as CASRGRQYTEAFF. The whole variable domain, filled in from reference TRBV19 and TRBJ1-1, reads DGGITQSPKYLFRKEGQNVTLSCEQNLNHDAMYWYRQDPGQGLRLIYYSQIVNDFQKGDIAEGYSVSREKKESFPLTVTSAQKNPTAFYLCASRGRQYTEAFFGQGTRLTVV.